This TCR beta chain is drawn from a study of PD-L1 blockade in urothelial cancer. The wider study: Treatment start was followed by blood analysis at 3 weeks (second dose) and again at 6 weeks.

Sequencing was performed with immunoSEQ multiplex PCR; in TCRdb, only in-frame clones are kept and a portion is missing. The sample shows approximately 79,000 clones, around four fifths of them seen only once. Per germline, CDR1 MNHEY and CDR2 SVGAGI. There are 15 residues in the CDR3. With 0 bases removed from V and 7 bases from J, the gap between germline ends came to 15 bases. Stated time point: pretreatment peripheral blood. This clone was seen only once. The sequences come from PBMCs, collected around atezolizumab (anti-PD-L1) treatment. The sequence was obtained from a man aged 35 to 55 with urothelial cancer. The V and J genes are TRBV6-5 and TRBJ1-1, with unresolved D. The CDR3 region has the DNA TGTGCCAGCAGTTACTCGACCCAGGCTGCCCATGAAGCTTTCTTT. Translating gives CASSYSTQAAHEAFF.